These T cell receptor beta chains were read from a single sample in a study of radiotherapy plus CTLA-4 blockade in lung cancer. Profiled with immunoSEQ multiplex PCR; TCRdb holds only in-frame clones, not every one. The profile shows about 54,000 clones, roughly 84% of them singletons. Sequencing used peripheral blood, obtained from a patient treated with radiotherapy plus ipilimumab. The source of these receptors is a human donor with non-small cell lung cancer who had a partial response to radiotherapy plus ipilimumab. Both conserved end residues are part of each CDR3. D genes are given only for firm matches. Clone size is shown for a subset of rows, as once, few, many or a class of expanded clone.

j_call | clone_size | d_call | v_call | cdr3_aa | cdr3_nt
TRBJ2-7 | NA | NA | TRBV6-5 | CASSYRGEQYF | TGTGCCAGCAGTTACCGGGGCGAGCAGTACTTC
TRBJ1-2 | NA | NA | TRBV4-1 | CASSQDAGASYGYTF | TGCGCCAGCAGCCAAGACGCAGGGGCGAGTTATGGCTACACCTTC
TRBJ2-7 | NA | NA | TRBV11-2 | CASSLEVSYEQYF | TGTGCCAGCAGCTTAGAGGTCAGCTACGAGCAGTACTTC
TRBJ2-5 | NA | TRBD1 | TRBV11-2 | CASSLRDSEETQYF | TGTGCCAGCAGCTTAAGGGACAGTGAAGAGACCCAGTACTTC
TRBJ2-7 | NA | NA | TRBV15 | CATSRGLDYEQYF | TGTGCCACCAGCAGAGGGCTTGACTACGAGCAGTACTTC
TRBJ1-2 | NA | NA | TRBV6-5 | CASSYHSGDGYTF | TGTGCCAGCAGTTACCATTCAGGGGATGGCTACACCTTC
TRBJ1-3 | once | NA | TRBV5-6 | CASSLSMLAGNTIYF | TGTGCCAGCAGCTTGTCCATGTTAGCTGGAAACACCATATATTTT
TRBJ2-5 | few | NA | TRBV5-1 | CASSHQGAETQYF | TGCGCCAGCAGCCATCAAGGGGCAGAGACCCAGTACTTC
TRBJ1-1 | NA | TRBD1 | TRBV6-1 | CASSEGTANTEAFF | TGTGCCAGCAGTGAGGGGACAGCGAACACTGAAGCTTTCTTT
TRBJ1-1 | NA | NA | TRBV30 | CACHRETEAFF | TGTGCCTGCCACCGGGAGACTGAAGCTTTCTTT
TRBJ1-3 | few | NA | TRBV2 | CASRSSRGSGNTIYF | TGTGCCAGCAGATCGTCCAGGGGCTCTGGAAACACCATATATTTT
TRBJ2-2 | NA | NA | TRBV19 | CASSMLGAGELFF | TGTGCCAGTAGTATGCTTGGAGCCGGGGAGCTGTTTTTT
TRBJ2-3 | NA | TRBD2 | TRBV5-6 | CASSTGTSGGDTQYF | TGTGCCAGCAGCACCGGGACTAGCGGGGGAGATACGCAGTATTTT
TRBJ1-5 | NA | NA | TRBV6-5 | CASSLGQLGNQPQHF | TGTGCCAGCAGTCTAGGACAGCTGGGCAATCAGCCCCAGCATTTT
TRBJ2-1 | NA | NA | TRBV15 | CATSRQGLQYNEQFF | TGTGCCACCAGCAGACAGGGCTTACAGTACAATGAGCAGTTCTTC
TRBJ1-2 | NA | TRBD1 | TRBV5-1 | CASSLRTGVKFYGYTF | TGCGCCAGCAGCTTGCGGACAGGGGTAAAATTCTATGGCTACACCTTC
TRBJ2-7 | once | TRBD1 | TRBV5-1 | CASSLEGQLSYEQYF | TGCGCCAGCAGCTTGGAGGGACAGCTATCTTACGAGCAGTACTTC
TRBJ2-5 | NA | NA | TRBV29-1 | CSVEVQPRPSQETQYF | TGCAGCGTTGAGGTGCAGCCCAGACCTAGCCAAGAGACCCAGTACTTC
TRBJ2-2 | NA | TRBD2 | TRBV19 | CASTGTRNTGELFF | TGTGCCAGTACCGGGACTAGGAACACCGGGGAGCTGTTTTTT
TRBJ1-4 | NA | TRBD1 | TRBV6-5 | CASSPGTATNEKLFF | TGTGCCAGCAGTCCGGGGACAGCAACTAATGAAAAACTGTTTTTT